This T cell receptor beta chain stems from a study of T cell repertoires in cytomegalovirus infection. Looking at the study overall: Both CMV infection and a matching HLA type were indicated by public TCR beta signatures. Study-level points and caveats: HLA-C-restricted CMV clonotypes gave the most frequent clonotype in two of eight donors. Cumulative frequency of public TCR beta families picked out carriers of CMV plus the relevant HLA.

This clonotype counts as medium-sized. No antigen is known for it. TCRdb re-derived calls from the reads in MiXCR, one entry per CDR3 protein. The table lists 110,000 to 150,000 distinct CDR3 sequences, 30% to 40% of them singletons. The CDR3 extends over 15 amino acids. Germline V gene lookup returns CDR1 MGHRA and CDR2 YSYEKL. Between the trimmed V and J ends, which lost 0 bases and 1 base, there was a span of 7 bases. The starting material was CD8+ T cells from cultured PBMCs, obtained from culture after CMV antigen stimulation. This clonotype was obtained from a human donor in good health (CMV status not recorded). Some clones in this sample may be carry-over from other donors' samples. The gene calls are TRBV4-1 and TRBJ2-1; tentatively, D is TRBD2 (6 bases). The DNA of the CDR3 is TGCGCCAGCAGCCAAGAGCGGGATTCCTACAATGAGCAGTTCTTC. Translating gives CASSQERDSYNEQFF.